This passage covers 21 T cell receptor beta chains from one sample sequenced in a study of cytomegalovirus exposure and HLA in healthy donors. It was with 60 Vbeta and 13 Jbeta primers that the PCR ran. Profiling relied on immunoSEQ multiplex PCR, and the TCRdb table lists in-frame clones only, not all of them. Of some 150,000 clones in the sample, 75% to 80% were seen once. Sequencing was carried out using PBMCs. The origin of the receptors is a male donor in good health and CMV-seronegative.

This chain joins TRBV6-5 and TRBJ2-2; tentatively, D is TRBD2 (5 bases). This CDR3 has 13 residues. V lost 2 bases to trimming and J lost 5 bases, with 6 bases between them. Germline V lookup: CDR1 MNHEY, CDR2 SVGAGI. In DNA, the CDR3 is TGTGCCAGCAGTTACGGGGAGACCGGGGAGCTGTTTTTT. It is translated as CASSYGETGELFF.

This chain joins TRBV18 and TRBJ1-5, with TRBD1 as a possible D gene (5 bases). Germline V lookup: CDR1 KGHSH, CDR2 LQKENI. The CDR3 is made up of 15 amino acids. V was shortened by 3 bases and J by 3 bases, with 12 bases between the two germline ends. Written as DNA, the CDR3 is TGTGCCAGCTCACCCGCGGGGGAACTCAATCAGCCCCAGCATTTT. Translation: CASSPAGELNQPQHF.

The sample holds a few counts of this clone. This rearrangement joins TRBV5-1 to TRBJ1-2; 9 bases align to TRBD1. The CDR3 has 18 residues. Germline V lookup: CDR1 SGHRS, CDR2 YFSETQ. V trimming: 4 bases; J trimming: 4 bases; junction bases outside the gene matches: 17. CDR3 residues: CASSPNNRGRRVLYGYTF. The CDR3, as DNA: TGCGCCAGCAGCCCCAATAACAGGGGGCGACGGGTCCTCTATGGCTACACCTTC.

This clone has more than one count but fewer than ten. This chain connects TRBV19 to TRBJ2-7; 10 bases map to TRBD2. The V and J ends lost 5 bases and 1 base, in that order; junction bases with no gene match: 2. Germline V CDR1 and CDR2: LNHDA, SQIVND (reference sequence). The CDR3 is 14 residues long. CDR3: CASSGLAESYEQYF. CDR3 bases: TGTGCCAGTAGTGGACTAGCGGAATCCTACGAGCAGTACTTC.

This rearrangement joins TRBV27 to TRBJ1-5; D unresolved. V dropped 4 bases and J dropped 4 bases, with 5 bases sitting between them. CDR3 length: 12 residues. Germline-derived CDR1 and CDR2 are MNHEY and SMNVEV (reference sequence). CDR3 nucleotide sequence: TGTGCCAGCAGTTCGGTGAATCAGCCCCAGCATTTT. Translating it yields CASSSVNQPQHF.

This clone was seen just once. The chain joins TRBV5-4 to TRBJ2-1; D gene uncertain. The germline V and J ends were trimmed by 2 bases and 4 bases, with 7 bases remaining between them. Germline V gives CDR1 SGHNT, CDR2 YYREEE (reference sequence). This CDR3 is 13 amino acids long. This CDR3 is CASSFVEYNEQFF. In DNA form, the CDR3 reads TGTGCCAGCAGCTTTGTAGAATACAATGAGCAGTTCTTC.

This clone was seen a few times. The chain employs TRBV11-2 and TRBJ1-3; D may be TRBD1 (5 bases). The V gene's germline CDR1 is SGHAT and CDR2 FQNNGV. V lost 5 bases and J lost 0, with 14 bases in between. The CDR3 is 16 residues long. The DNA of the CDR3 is TGTGCCAGCAGCGGGGGGTGGGGTTACTCTGGAAACACCATATATTTT. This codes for CASSGGWGYSGNTIYF.

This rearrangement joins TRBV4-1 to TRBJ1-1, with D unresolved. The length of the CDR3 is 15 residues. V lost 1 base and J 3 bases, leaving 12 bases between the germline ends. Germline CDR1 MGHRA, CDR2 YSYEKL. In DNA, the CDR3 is TGCGCCAGCAGCCAAGTTAGCTACCTGGACACTGAAGCTTTCTTT. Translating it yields CASSQVSYLDTEAFF.

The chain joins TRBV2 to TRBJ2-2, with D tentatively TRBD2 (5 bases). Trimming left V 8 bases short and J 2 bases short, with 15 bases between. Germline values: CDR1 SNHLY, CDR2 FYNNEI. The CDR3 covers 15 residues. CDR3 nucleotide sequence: TGTGCCAGCTTGCGGGCCTTATCAAACACCGGGGAGCTGTTTTTT. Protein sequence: CASLRALSNTGELFF.

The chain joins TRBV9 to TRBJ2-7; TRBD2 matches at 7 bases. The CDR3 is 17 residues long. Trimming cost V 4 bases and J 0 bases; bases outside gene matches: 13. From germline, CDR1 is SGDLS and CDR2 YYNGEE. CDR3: CASSPLGLAAYSYEQYF. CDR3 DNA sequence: TGTGCCAGCAGCCCCCTCGGGCTAGCGGCCTACTCCTACGAGCAGTACTTC.

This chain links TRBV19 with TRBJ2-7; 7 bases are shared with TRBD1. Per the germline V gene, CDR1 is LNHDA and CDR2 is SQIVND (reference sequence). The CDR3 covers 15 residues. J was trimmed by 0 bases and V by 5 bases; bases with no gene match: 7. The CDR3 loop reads CASSADRINSYEQYF. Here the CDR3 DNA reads TGTGCCAGTAGTGCGGACAGGATCAACTCCTACGAGCAGTACTTC.

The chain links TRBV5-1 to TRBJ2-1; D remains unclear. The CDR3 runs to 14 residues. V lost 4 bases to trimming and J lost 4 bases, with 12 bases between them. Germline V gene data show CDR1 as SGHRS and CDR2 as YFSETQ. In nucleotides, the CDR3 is TGCGCCAGCAGCCTGAGGAACTCGTACAATGAGCAGTTCTTC. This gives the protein CASSLRNSYNEQFF.

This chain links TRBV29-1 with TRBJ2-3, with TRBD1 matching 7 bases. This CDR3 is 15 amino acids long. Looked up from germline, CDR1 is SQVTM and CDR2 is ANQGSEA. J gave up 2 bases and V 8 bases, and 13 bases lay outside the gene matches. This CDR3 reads CSSKTGTDPTDTQYF. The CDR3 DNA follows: TGCAGCTCAAAAACGGGGACAGACCCCACAGATACGCAGTATTTT.

In DNA, the CDR3 is TGTGCCAGCAGTTATGTAGCGGGAGAGGTCTACAATGAGCAGTTCTTC. Residues: CASSYVAGEVYNEQFF. The chain uses TRBV6-5 and TRBJ2-1, with 9 bases that match TRBD2. The CDR3 totals 16 residues. Germline V CDR1 and CDR2: MNHEY, SVGAGI. Losses at the gene ends were 3 bases for V and 3 bases for J; bases not matched to a gene: 6.

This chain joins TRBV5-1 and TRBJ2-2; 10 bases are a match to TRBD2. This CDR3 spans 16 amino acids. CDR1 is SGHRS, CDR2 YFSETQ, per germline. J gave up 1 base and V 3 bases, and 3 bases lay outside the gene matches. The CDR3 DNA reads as TGCGCCAGCAGCTCACTAGCGGGACGGAACACCGGGGAGCTGTTTTTT. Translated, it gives CASSSLAGRNTGELFF. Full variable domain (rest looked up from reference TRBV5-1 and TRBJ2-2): KAGVTQTPRYLIKTRGQQVTLSCSPISGHRSVSWYQQTPGQGLQFLFEYFSETQRNKGNFPGRFSGRQFSNSRSEMNVSTLELGDSALYLCASSSLAGRNTGELFFGEGSRLTVL.

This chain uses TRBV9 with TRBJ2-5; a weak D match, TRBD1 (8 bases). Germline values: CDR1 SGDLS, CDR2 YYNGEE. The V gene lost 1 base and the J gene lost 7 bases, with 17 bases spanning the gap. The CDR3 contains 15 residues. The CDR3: CASSVTPQGEGTQYF. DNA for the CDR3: TGTGCCAGCAGCGTAACCCCACAGGGGGAGGGGACCCAGTACTTC.

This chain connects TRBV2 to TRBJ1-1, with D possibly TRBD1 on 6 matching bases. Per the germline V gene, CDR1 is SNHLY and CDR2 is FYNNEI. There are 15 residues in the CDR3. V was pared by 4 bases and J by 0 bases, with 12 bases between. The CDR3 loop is CASSGGGTMNTEAFF. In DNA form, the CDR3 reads TGTGCCAGCAGTGGCGGGGGCACGATGAACACTGAAGCTTTCTTT.

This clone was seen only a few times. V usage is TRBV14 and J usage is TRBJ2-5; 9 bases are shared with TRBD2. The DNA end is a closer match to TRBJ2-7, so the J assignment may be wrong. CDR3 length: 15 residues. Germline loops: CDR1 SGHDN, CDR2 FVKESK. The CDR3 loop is CASSQGASGNYEQYF. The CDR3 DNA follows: TGTGCCAGCAGCCAAGGGGCTAGCGGGAACTACGAGCAGTACTTC.

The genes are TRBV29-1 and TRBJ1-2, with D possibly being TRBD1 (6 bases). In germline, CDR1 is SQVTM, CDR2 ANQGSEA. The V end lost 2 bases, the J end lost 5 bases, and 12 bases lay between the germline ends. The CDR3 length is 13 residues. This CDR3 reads CSVETRGGYGYTF. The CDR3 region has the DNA TGCAGCGTTGAAACCAGAGGGGGATATGGCTACACCTTC.

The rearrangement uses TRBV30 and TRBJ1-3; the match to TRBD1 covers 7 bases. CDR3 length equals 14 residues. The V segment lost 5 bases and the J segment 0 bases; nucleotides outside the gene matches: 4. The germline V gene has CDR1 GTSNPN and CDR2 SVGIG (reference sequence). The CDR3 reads CAWGQASSGNTIYF. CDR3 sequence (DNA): TGTGCCTGGGGACAGGCGAGCTCTGGAAACACCATATATTTT.

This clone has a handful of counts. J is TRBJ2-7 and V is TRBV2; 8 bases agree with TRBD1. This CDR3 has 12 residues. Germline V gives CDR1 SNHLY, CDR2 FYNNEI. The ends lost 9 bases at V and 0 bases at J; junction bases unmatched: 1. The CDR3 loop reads CARGQVSYEQYF. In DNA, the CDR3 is TGTGCCAGGGGACAGGTCTCCTACGAGCAGTACTTC.